A single sample is the source of the 32 T cell receptor beta chains below, sequenced in a study of cytomegalovirus exposure and HLA in healthy donors. 60 Vbeta and 13 Jbeta primers were used in PCR. The data were produced by immunoSEQ multiplex PCR, yet TCRdb's version contains in-frame clones alone and is incomplete. The repertoire has about 100,000 clones, roughly three quarters of them found once; the top ten carry over 15%. Sequenced material: PBMCs. These TCRs come from a woman in her sixties or seventies in good health and CMV-seropositive.

The chain uses TRBV18 and TRBJ2-7; TRBD2 matches at 12 bases. The CDR3 is made up of 18 amino acids. Trimming took 4 bases from V and 3 from J; bases not matched to a gene: 13. Germline V gene lookup returns CDR1 KGHSH and CDR2 LQKENI. In DNA, the CDR3 is TGTGCCAGCTCACGTGTGACTAGCGGGAGTTTTGACTTCTACGAGCAGTACTTC. Its protein product is CASSRVTSGSFDFYEQYF.

The rearrangement links TRBV27 to TRBJ2-4; a weak D match, TRBD1 (6 bases). V gave up 3 bases and J gave up 0 bases, with 12 bases separating them. Germline V gives CDR1 MNHEY, CDR2 SMNVEV (reference sequence). The CDR3 totals 16 residues. CDR3 region: CASSFRGGIAKNIQYF. The CDR3, as DNA: TGTGCCAGCAGTTTCCGTGGGGGCATAGCCAAAAACATTCAGTACTTC.

The V call is TRBV6-5, the J call TRBJ1-1, with a weak D call TRBD1 (6 bases). The V gene's germline CDR1 is MNHEY and CDR2 SVGAGI. The CDR3 extends over 14 amino acids. With 7 bases removed from V and 5 bases from J, the gap between germline ends came to 17 bases. The CDR3 here is CASIPNRVGTEAFF. As DNA, the CDR3 is TGTGCCAGCATCCCAAACAGGGTGGGTACTGAAGCTTTCTTT.

This chain connects TRBV6-5 to TRBJ1-5; no clear D gene. Germline V gene lookup returns CDR1 MNHEY and CDR2 SVGAGI. The V gene lost 6 bases and the J gene lost 4 bases, with 16 bases spanning the gap. CDR3 length: 15 residues. CDR3 sequence (DNA): TGTGCCAGCAGGGAGGATGGACGGCGAAATCAGCCCCAGCATTTT. Amino acid sequence: CASREDGRRNQPQHF.

The chain links TRBV14 to TRBJ1-5; possible D gene TRBD1, 6 bases. CDR3 length equals 15 residues. Trimming left V 4 bases short and J 4 bases short, with 14 bases between. Germline V gene lookup returns CDR1 SGHDN and CDR2 FVKESK. The CDR3 region has the DNA TGTGCCAGCAGCCCCTCGGGGGGGCCGAATCAGCCCCAGCATTTT. It is translated as CASSPSGGPNQPQHF.

The chain employs TRBV5-6 and TRBJ2-7, with 8 bases matching TRBD1. This CDR3 has 15 amino acids. CDR1 is SGHDT, CDR2 YYEEEE, per germline. V trimming: 0 bases; J trimming: 5 bases; junction bases outside the gene matches: 7. CDR3 DNA sequence: TGTGCCAGCAGCTTGGGGACAGGGACCCTGAACGAGCAGTACTTC. This codes for CASSLGTGTLNEQYF.

The chain uses TRBV6-5 and TRBJ1-2, with D unresolved. The V end was cut by 7 bases, the J end by 1 base, with 10 bases between. The germline gives CDR1 MNHEY, CDR2 SVGAGI. The CDR3 length is 13 residues. The CDR3 sequence: CASMERNNYGYTF. In nucleotides, the CDR3 is TGTGCCAGCATGGAGAGGAATAACTATGGCTACACCTTC.

As for this clone: Compared with germline, one end of the junction differs, possibly owing to a read error. V and J are TRBV7-9 and TRBJ1-1; no definite D call. Germline assignment: CDR1 SEHNR and CDR2 FQNEAQ (reference sequence). The CDR3 sequence is 12 residues long. In nucleotides, the CDR3 is TGTTCCAGCAGGTTAACGGTTACTGAAGCTTTCTTT. It is translated as CSSRLTVTEAFF.

The rearrangement joins TRBV29-1 to TRBJ2-2; D gene uncertain. Trimming pared 8 bases from V and 4 bases from J, leaving 11 bases between. The length of the CDR3 is 12 residues. Germline V gene sequence: CDR1 SQVTM, CDR2 ANQGSEA. The CDR3 spells CSSRSFTGELFF. The CDR3 coding sequence is TGCAGCTCTCGGTCCTTCACCGGGGAGCTGTTTTTT.

V is TRBV4-1 and J is TRBJ2-1; D may be TRBD2 (6 bases). V was shortened by 1 base and J by 2 bases, with 15 bases between the two germline ends. Germline-derived CDR1 and CDR2 are MGHRA and YSYEKL. The CDR3 has 17 amino acids. The CDR3 nucleotides are TGCGCCAGCAGCCAAGTCGGAGGGCGGGTTGCCTACAATGAGCAGTTCTTC. It encodes CASSQVGGRVAYNEQFF.

This rearrangement joins TRBV30 to TRBJ2-3; 7 positions agree with TRBD1. After removal of 5 bases from V and 6 bases from J, the junction contained 11 bases not matched to a gene. Per germline, CDR1 GTSNPN and CDR2 SVGIG (reference sequence). There are 14 residues in the CDR3. The CDR3 DNA is TGTGCCTGGGTGCAGGGGGTCCCTGGTGATACGCAGTATTTT. Its protein is CAWVQGVPGDTQYF.

This chain connects TRBV23-1 to TRBJ2-7; 7 bases are shared with TRBD1. TRBV23-1 is an ORF for which the function is uncertain. There are 16 residues in the CDR3. Trimming removed 0 bases from V and 6 bases from J; junction bases left unmatched: 11. In DNA form, the CDR3 reads TGCGCCAGCAGTCAATCTCCCGGGACAGCGGAAGGCGAGCAGTACTTC. It yields the protein CASSQSPGTAEGEQYF.

V is TRBV29-1 and J is TRBJ2-7; TRBD2 matches at 7 bases. Germline V CDR1 and CDR2: SQVTM, ANQGSEA. Germline trimming cut 7 bases from V and 5 bases from J; bases unmatched to any gene: 5. The length of the CDR3 is 11 residues. The CDR3 region is CSAAGEDEQYF. DNA of the CDR3: TGCAGCGCCGCGGGGGAGGACGAGCAGTACTTC.

V usage is TRBV18 and J usage is TRBJ2-3, with 7 nucleotides matching TRBD2. Germline V gene data show CDR1 as KGHSH and CDR2 as LQKENI. The length of the CDR3 is 16 residues. Trimming cost V 2 bases and J 3 bases; bases outside gene matches: 8. The chain's CDR3 is CASSPGGSPGTDTQYF. The CDR3 DNA reads TGTGCCAGCTCACCAGGCGGGAGCCCTGGTACAGATACGCAGTATTTT.

V and J are TRBV11-2 and TRBJ2-7; TRBD2 aligns across 11 bases. The CDR3 extends over 17 amino acids. Unmatched junction bases numbered 11, after V lost 5 bases and J lost 2 bases. Germline V gene lookup returns CDR1 SGHAT and CDR2 FQNNGV. In DNA form, the CDR3 reads TGTGCCAGCAGCCAAAGACGGACTAGCGGGTCCCCCTACGAGCAGTACTTC. Encoded protein: CASSQRRTSGSPYEQYF.

In this sample, this clone turned up once. The chain is built from TRBV29-1 and TRBJ2-7; 9 bases fit TRBD1. The germline V gene encodes CDR1 SQVTM and CDR2 ANQGSEA. V lost 7 bases to trimming and J lost 3 bases; unmatched junction nucleotides: 7. The CDR3 is 13 amino acids. The CDR3 here is CSAQDRGFYEQYF. CDR3 nucleotides: TGCAGCGCGCAGGACAGGGGATTCTACGAGCAGTACTTC.

The rearrangement joins TRBV11-2 to TRBJ2-3, with 9 bases fitting TRBD2. The trim removed 3 bases at V and 1 base at J, leaving 11 bases unmatched. CDR1 SGHAT and CDR2 FQNNGV come from the germline V gene. The CDR3 runs to 18 residues. CDR3 sequence (DNA): TGTGCCAGCAGCTTGTTGGCGGGGGGGAGCCTGGGCACAGATACGCAGTATTTT. This sequence encodes CASSLLAGGSLGTDTQYF.

Here the CDR3 DNA reads TGTGCCTGGAGTCCGGGGAGTGAACAGCCCCAGCATTTT. Translated: CAWSPGSEQPQHF. V and J are TRBV30 and TRBJ1-5; D remains ambiguous. CDR3 length: 13 residues. The germline V gene has CDR1 GTSNPN and CDR2 SVGIG (reference sequence). The V and J ends lost 2 bases and 7 bases respectively, with 12 bases between them.

The J gene is TRBJ2-7, the V gene TRBV18; 11 bases map to TRBD1. CDR1 is KGHSH and CDR2 is LQKENI in the germline V gene. CDR3 size: 14 residues. The V gene end was trimmed by 3 bases and the J gene end by 5 bases; junction bases not matched to a gene: 3. CDR3 protein: CASSPGTGGNEQYF. CDR3 coding DNA: TGTGCCAGCTCACCGGGGACAGGGGGGAACGAGCAGTACTTC. The entire variable domain, with the rest obtained from reference TRBV18 and TRBJ2-7, is as follows: NAGVMQNPRHLVRRRGQEARLRCSPMKGHSHVYWYRQLPEEGLKFMVYLQKENIIDESGMPKERFSAEFPKEGPSILRIQQVVRGDSAAYFCASSPGTGGNEQYFGPGTRLTVT.

This chain uses TRBV5-4 with TRBJ2-1, with TRBD2 as a possible D gene (6 bases). The CDR3 totals 15 residues. V lost 4 bases, J lost 6 bases, and 17 bases lay in between. Germline CDR1 and CDR2: SGHNT and YYREEE (reference sequence). In DNA, the CDR3 is TGTGCCAGCAGCGTAAGCGGGCGAGGTGGCAATGAGCAGTTCTTC. Amino acids: CASSVSGRGGNEQFF.

The chain links TRBV11-2 to TRBJ2-1, with a weak D call TRBD2 (6 bases). This CDR3 is built from 15 residues. The germline V gene encodes CDR1 SGHAT and CDR2 FQNNGV. V dropped 4 bases and J dropped 4 bases, with 14 bases sitting between them. In DNA form, the CDR3 reads TGTGCCAGCAGCTATGTAGCGGACCCTTACAATGAGCAGTTCTTC. Amino acid sequence: CASSYVADPYNEQFF.

This clone was seen only a few times. This chain connects TRBV30 to TRBJ2-3; TRBD2 aligns across 11 bases. The CDR3 has 14 residues. Germline CDR1 reads GTSNPN; CDR2 reads SVGIG (reference sequence). V was clipped by 3 bases and J by 4 bases; unmatched bases: 3. CDR3 region: CAWRLAGAPDTQYF. DNA for the CDR3: TGTGCCTGGAGACTAGCGGGAGCCCCAGATACGCAGTATTTT.

The J gene is TRBJ2-1, the V gene TRBV30; 14 bases agree with TRBD2. Germline CDR1 is GTSNPN and CDR2 is SVGIG (reference sequence). Trimming took 4 bases from V and 14 from J; bases not matched to a gene: 4. CDR3 length: 12 amino acids. This CDR3 is CAWTSGLAGEFF. For the CDR3, the DNA is TGTGCCTGGACCTCGGGACTAGCGGGGGAGTTCTTC.

This clone has only a few counts. V gene TRBV2 combines with J gene TRBJ1-1; tentatively, D is TRBD1 (5 bases). CDR3 length: 12 residues. Trimming took off 4 bases at V and 4 bases at J, with 7 bases between the two ends. Germline V CDR1 and CDR2: SNHLY, FYNNEI. In DNA form, the CDR3 reads TGTGCCAGCAGTGTGGGGGGCACTGAAGCTTTCTTT. As protein: CASSVGGTEAFF.

The chain uses TRBV29-1 and TRBJ1-1, with D uncertain. This CDR3 region has 10 residues. V shed 4 bases and J shed 3 bases, with 3 bases lying between them. CDR1 and CDR2 (germline): SQVTM, ANQGSEA. CDR3 loop: CSVADTEAFF. The CDR3 region has the DNA TGCAGCGTTGCCGACACTGAAGCTTTCTTT.

This clone was detected only a few times. This chain uses TRBV29-1 with TRBJ2-1; 14 bases align to TRBD2. This CDR3 is built from 13 residues. The trim removed 4 bases at V and 9 bases at J, leaving 2 bases unmatched. Germline CDR1 and CDR2: SQVTM and ANQGSEA. Here the CDR3 reads CSVGLAGGVEQFF. The CDR3 DNA reads as TGCAGCGTTGGACTAGCGGGAGGGGTTGAGCAGTTCTTC.

The V and J genes are TRBV30 and TRBJ1-2; 7 bases agree with TRBD1. J was trimmed by 6 bases and V by 6 bases; bases with no gene match: 7. The CDR3 has 12 amino acids. From germline, CDR1 is GTSNPN and CDR2 SVGIG (reference sequence). The CDR3 coding sequence is TGTGCCTGCAGACAGACAGGGAATGGCTACACCTTC. Its protein is CACRQTGNGYTF. The variable domain in full, completed from reference TRBV30 and TRBJ1-2, reads SQTIHQWPATLVQPVGSPLSLECTVEGTSNPNLYWYRQAAGRGLQLLFYSVGIGQISSEVPQNLSASRPQDRQFILSSKKLLLSDSGFYLCACRQTGNGYTFGSGTRLTVV.

The gene calls are TRBV2 and TRBJ2-5; 10 nucleotides agree with TRBD2. Per germline, CDR1 SNHLY and CDR2 FYNNEI. CDR3 length: 14 residues. V shed 6 bases and J 5 bases; nucleotides not matched to a gene: 6. This CDR3 is CASREREGPETQYF. For the CDR3, the DNA is TGTGCCAGCAGAGAGCGGGAGGGCCCGGAGACCCAGTACTTC.

V gene TRBV19 combines with J gene TRBJ2-1; 10 bases map to TRBD1. The length of the CDR3 is 15 residues. After removal of 5 bases from V and 5 bases from J, the junction contained 6 bases not matched to a gene. The germline gives CDR1 LNHDA, CDR2 SQIVND (reference sequence). The CDR3 nucleotides read TGTGCCAGTAGTCTCGGACAGGGGGGGAACAATGAGCAGTTCTTC. It encodes CASSLGQGGNNEQFF.

There are a few counts of this clone. J is TRBJ1-4 and V is TRBV4-1, with D maybe TRBD1 (5 bases). The length of the CDR3 is 16 residues. In germline, CDR1 is MGHRA, CDR2 YSYEKL. Trimming stripped 0 bases from V and 8 bases from J, with 16 bases between. In DNA form, the CDR3 reads TGCGCCAGCAGCCAAGATGTATCAGGGCTAGGAGAAAAACTGTTTTTT. It codes for CASSQDVSGLGEKLFF.

This clone was observed a handful of times. This chain joins TRBV4-1 and TRBJ1-5, with unresolved D. Germline loops: CDR1 MGHRA, CDR2 YSYEKL. The CDR3 loop spans 15 amino acids. The V end was cut by 0 bases, the J end by 7 bases, with 13 bases between. The CDR3 reads CASSQDRGLWQPQHF. Written as DNA, the CDR3 is TGCGCCAGCAGCCAAGATCGGGGTTTATGGCAGCCCCAGCATTTT.

The chain uses TRBV18 and TRBJ1-5, with 8 bases aligning to TRBD1. The CDR3 spans 15 residues. Unmatched junction bases numbered 3, after V lost 1 base and J lost 4 bases. Germline V gene lookup returns CDR1 KGHSH and CDR2 LQKENI. CDR3 bases: TGTGCCAGCTCACCACAAAACAGGGGGAATCAGCCCCAGCATTTT. As protein: CASSPQNRGNQPQHF.